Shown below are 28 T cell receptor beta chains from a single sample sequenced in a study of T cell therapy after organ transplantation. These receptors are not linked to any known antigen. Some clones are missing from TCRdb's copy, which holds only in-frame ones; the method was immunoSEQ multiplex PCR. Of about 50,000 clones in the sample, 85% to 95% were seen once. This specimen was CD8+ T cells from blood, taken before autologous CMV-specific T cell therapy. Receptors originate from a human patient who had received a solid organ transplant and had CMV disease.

The CDR3 DNA sequence: TGTGCCAGCAGCCCCCGGGCAGAAACCTACGAGCAGTACTTC. Encoded protein: CASSPRAETYEQYF. J is TRBJ2-7 and V is TRBV11-2; no firm D call. Germline loops: CDR1 SGHAT, CDR2 FQNNGV. The CDR3 contains 14 residues. V was pared by 5 bases and J by 2 bases, with 13 bases between.

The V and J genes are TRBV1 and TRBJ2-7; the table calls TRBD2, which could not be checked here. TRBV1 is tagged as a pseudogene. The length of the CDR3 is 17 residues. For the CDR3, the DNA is TGCGCCAGCAGCCACCCTAAAACAGCGGCCCCGGTTGGCGAGCAGTACTTC. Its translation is CASSHPKTAAPVGEQYF.

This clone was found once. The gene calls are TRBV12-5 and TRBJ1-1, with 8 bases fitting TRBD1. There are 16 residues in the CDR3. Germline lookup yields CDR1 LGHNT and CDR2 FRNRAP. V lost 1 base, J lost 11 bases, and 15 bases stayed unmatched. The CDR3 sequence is CASGLAPRGRGMDAFF. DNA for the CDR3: TGTGCTAGTGGTTTGGCTCCCAGGGGGCGCGGGATGGATGCTTTCTTT.

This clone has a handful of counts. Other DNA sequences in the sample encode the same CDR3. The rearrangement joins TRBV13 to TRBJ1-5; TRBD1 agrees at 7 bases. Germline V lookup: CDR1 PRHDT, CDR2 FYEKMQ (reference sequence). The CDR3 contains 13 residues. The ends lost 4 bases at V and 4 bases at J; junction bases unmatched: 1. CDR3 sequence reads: CASSSQGNQPQHF. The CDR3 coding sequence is TGTGCCAGCAGCTCACAGGGGAATCAGCCCCAGCATTTT.

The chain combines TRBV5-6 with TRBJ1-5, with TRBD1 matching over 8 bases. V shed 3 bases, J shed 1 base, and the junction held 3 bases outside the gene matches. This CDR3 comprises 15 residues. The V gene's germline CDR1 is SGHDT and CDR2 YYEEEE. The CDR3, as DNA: TGTGCCAGCAGCTGGCAGGGGGCCAGCAATCAGCCCCAGCATTTT. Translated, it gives CASSWQGASNQPQHF.

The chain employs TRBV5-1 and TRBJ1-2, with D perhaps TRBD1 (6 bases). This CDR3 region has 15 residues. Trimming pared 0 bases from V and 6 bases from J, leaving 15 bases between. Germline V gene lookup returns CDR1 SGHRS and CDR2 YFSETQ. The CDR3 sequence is CASSLVTGHPNGYTF. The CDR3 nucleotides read TGCGCCAGCAGCTTGGTGACAGGCCATCCCAATGGCTACACCTTC.

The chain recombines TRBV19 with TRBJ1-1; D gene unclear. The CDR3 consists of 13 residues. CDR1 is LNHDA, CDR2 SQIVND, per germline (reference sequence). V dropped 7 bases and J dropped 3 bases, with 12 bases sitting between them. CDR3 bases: TGTGCCAGTAAGCAGTTGGTTGACACTGAAGCTTTCTTT. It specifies CASKQLVDTEAFF. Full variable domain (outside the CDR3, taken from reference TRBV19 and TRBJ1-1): DGGITQSPKYLFRKEGQNVTLSCEQNLNHDAMYWYRQDPGQGLRLIYYSQIVNDFQKGDIAEGYSVSREKKESFPLTVTSAQKNPTAFYLCASKQLVDTEAFFGQGTRLTVV.

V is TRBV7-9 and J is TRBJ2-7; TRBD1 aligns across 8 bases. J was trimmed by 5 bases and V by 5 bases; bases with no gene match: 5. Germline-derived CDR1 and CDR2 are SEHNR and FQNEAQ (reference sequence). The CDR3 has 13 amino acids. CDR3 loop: CASSADRDHEQYF. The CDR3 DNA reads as TGTGCCAGCAGCGCGGACAGGGACCACGAGCAGTACTTC. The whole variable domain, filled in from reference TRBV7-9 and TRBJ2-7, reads DTGVSQNPRHKITKRGQNVTFRCDPISEHNRLYWYRQTLGQGPEFLTYFQNEAQLEKSRLLSDRFSAERPKGSFSTLEIQRTEQGDSAMYLCASSADRDHEQYFGPGTRLTVT.

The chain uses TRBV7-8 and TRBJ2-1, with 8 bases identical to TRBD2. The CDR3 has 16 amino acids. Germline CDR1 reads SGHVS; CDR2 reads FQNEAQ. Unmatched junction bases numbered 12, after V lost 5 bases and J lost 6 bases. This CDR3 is CASSPQSSGSINEQFF. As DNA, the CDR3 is TGTGCCAGCAGCCCGCAGAGCAGCGGGAGTATCAATGAGCAGTTCTTC.

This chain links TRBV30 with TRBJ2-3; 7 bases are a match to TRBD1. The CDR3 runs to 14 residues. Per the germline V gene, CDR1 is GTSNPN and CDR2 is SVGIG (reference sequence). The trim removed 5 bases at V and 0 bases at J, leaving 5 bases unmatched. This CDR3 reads CAWRQGFSTDTQYF. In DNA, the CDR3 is TGTGCCTGGCGACAGGGCTTTAGCACAGATACGCAGTATTTT. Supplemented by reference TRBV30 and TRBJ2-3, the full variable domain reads SQTIHQWPATLVQPVGSPLSLECTVEGTSNPNLYWYRQAAGRGLQLLFYSVGIGQISSEVPQNLSASRPQDRQFILSSKKLLLSDSGFYLCAWRQGFSTDTQYFGPGTRLTVL.

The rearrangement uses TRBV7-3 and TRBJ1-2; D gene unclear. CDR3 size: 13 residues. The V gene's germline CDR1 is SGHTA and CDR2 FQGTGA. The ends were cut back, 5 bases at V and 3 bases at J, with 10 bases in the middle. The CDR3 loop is CASSREGDYGYTF. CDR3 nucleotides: TGTGCCAGCAGCAGGGAAGGAGACTATGGCTACACCTTC.

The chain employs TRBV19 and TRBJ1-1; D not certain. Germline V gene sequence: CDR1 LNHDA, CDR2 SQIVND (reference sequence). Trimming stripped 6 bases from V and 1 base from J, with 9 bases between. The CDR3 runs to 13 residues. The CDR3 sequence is CASSFGGNTEAFF. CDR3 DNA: TGTGCCAGTAGCTTTGGAGGGAACACTGAAGCTTTCTTT.

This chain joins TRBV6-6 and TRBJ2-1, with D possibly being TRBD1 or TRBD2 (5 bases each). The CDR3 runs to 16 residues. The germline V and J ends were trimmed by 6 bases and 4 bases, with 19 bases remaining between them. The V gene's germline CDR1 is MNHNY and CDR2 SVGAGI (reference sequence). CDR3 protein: CASSPNRGHRYNEQFF. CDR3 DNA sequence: TGTGCCAGCAGCCCGAACCGGGGCCACCGATACAATGAGCAGTTCTTC.

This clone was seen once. The CDR3 region is CASSRGQGGRYSETQYF. The CDR3 region has the DNA TGTGCCAGCAGCCGCGGACAAGGCGGGAGGTATAGTGAGACCCAGTACTTC. The V and J genes are TRBV7-2 and TRBJ2-5; 8 bases are shared with TRBD2. The CDR3 totals 17 residues. Trimming cost V 5 bases and J 5 bases; bases outside gene matches: 16. Germline V gene sequence: CDR1 SGHTA, CDR2 FQGNSA.

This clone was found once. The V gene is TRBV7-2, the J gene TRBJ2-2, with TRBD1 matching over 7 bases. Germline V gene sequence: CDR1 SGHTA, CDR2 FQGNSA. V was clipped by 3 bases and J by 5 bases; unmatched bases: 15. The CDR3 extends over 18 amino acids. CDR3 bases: TGTGCCAGCAGCTTTGACAGGGAACAACCACGACCAACCGGGGAGCTGTTTTTT. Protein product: CASSFDREQPRPTGELFF.

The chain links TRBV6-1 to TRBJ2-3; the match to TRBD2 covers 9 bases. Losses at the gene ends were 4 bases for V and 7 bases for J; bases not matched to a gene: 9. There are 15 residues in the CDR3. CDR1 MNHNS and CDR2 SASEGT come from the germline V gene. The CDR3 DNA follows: TGTGCCAGCAGTGTATTAGCGGGAGCACAACATACGCAGTATTTT. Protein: CASSVLAGAQHTQYF.

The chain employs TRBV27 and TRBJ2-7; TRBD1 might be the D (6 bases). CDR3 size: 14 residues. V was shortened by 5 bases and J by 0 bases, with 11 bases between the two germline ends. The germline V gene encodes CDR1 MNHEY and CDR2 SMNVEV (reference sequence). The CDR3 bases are TGTGCCAGCAGTACGACAGGTTTCTCCTACGAGCAGTACTTC. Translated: CASSTTGFSYEQYF.

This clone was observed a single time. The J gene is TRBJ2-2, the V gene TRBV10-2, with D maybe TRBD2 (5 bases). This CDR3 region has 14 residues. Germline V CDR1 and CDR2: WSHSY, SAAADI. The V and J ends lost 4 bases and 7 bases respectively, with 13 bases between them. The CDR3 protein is CASSVTIEVGELFF. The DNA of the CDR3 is TGCGCCAGCAGTGTGACTATTGAGGTCGGGGAGCTGTTTTTT.

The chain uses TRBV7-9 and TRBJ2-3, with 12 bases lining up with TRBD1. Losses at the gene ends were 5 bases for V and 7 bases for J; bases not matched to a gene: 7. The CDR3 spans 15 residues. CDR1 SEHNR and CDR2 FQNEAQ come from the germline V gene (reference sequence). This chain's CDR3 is CASSIPGQGAHTQYF. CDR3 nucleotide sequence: TGTGCCAGCAGCATTCCGGGACAGGGGGCGCATACGCAGTATTTT.

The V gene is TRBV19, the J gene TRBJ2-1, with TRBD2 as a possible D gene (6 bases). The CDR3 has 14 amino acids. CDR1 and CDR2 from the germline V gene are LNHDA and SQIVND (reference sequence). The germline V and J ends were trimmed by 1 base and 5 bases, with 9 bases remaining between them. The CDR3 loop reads CASSIVGGNNEQFF. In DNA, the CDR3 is TGTGCCAGTAGTATAGTGGGGGGTAACAATGAGCAGTTCTTC.

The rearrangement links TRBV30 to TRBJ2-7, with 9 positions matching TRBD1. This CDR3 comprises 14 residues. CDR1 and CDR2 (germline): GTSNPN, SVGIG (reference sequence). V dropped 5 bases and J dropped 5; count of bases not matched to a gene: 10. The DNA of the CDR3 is TGTGCCTGGGGCCCGGGACAGGGTATCAACGAGCAGTACTTC. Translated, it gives CAWGPGQGINEQYF.

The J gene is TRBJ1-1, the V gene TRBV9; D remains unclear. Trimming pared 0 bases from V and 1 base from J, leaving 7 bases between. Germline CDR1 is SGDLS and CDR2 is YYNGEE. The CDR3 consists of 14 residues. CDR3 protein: CASSVGAANTEAFF. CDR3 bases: TGTGCCAGCAGCGTAGGTGCGGCGAACACTGAAGCTTTCTTT.

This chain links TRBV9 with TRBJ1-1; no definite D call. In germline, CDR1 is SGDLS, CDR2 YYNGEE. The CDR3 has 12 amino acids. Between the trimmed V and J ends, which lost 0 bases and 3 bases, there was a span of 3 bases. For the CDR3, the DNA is TGTGCCAGCAGCGTAGCGGACACTGAAGCTTTCTTT. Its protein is CASSVADTEAFF. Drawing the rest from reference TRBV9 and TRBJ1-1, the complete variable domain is DSGVTQTPKHLITATGQRVTLRCSPRSGDLSVYWYQQSLDQGLQFLIQYYNGEERAKGNILERFSAQQFPDLHSELNLSSLELGDSALYFCASSVADTEAFFGQGTRLTVV.

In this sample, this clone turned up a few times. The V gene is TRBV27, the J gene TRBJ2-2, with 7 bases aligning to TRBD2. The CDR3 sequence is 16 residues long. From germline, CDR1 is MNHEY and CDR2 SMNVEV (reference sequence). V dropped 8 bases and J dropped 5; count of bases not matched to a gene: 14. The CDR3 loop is CASGPSGARGTGELFF. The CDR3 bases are TGTGCCAGCGGGCCCAGTGGGGCGCGGGGGACCGGGGAGCTGTTTTTT.

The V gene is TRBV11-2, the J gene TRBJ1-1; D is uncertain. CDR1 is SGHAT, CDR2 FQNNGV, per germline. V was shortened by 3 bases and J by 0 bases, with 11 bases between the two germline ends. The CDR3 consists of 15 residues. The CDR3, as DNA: TGTGCCAGCAGCTTGGCCTACCCTTTGAACACTGAAGCTTTCTTT. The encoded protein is CASSLAYPLNTEAFF.

CDR3 DNA sequence: TGCGCCAGCTTGGGACAGAACACTGAAGCTTTCTTT. The encoded protein is CASLGQNTEAFF. The chain links TRBV5-1 to TRBJ1-1, with D possibly being TRBD1 (6 bases). V gave up 7 bases and J gave up 1 base, with 8 bases separating them. Germline V lookup: CDR1 SGHRS, CDR2 YFSETQ. The CDR3 covers 12 residues.

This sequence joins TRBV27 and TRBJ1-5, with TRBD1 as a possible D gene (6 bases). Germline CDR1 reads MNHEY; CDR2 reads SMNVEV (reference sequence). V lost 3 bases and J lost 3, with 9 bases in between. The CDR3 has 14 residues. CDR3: CASSLRDTNQPQHF. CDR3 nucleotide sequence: TGTGCCAGCAGTTTGAGGGACACCAATCAGCCCCAGCATTTT.

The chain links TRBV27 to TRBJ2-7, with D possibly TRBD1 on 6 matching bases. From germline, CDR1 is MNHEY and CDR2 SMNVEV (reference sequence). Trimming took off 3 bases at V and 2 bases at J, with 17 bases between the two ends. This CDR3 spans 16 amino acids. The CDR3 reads CASSLIRTEGTYEQYF. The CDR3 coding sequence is TGTGCCAGCAGTTTGATTAGGACAGAAGGGACCTACGAGCAGTACTTC.